Listed below are T cell receptor beta chains from one sample, sequenced in a study of T cell changes during pregnancy in multiple sclerosis. Sequencing was performed with immunoSEQ multiplex PCR; in TCRdb, only in-frame clones are kept and a portion is missing. The repertoire holds about 46,000 clones, with more than 85% as singletons. Source: CD8+ T cells from peripheral blood mononuclear cells, taken after pregnancy. These receptors all stem from a female donor with multiple sclerosis, enrolled in a pregnancy study. Each CDR3 is given with its conserved first and last residue. The D gene is left open where the match is weak. Part of the rows lack a size; the others show once, few, many or a class for expanded clones.

-,TRBD2,TRBJ2-1,TRBV9,CASSVVASGNINEQFF,TGTGCCAGCAGCGTAGTGGCTAGCGGAAATATCAATGAGCAGTTCTTC
-,TRBD2,TRBJ2-1,TRBV2,CASSWTSGDSYNEQFF,TGTGCCAGTTCCTGGACTAGCGGGGACTCCTACAATGAGCAGTTCTTC
-,TRBD2,TRBJ2-7,TRBV6-5,CASSYSTSGVYEQYF,TGTGCCAGCAGTTACTCGACAAGCGGGGTCTACGAGCAGTACTTC
-,-,TRBJ1-6,TRBV5-4,CASSLGGGNNSPLHF,TGTGCCAGCAGCCTGGGAGGGGGAAATAATTCACCCCTCCACTTT
-,-,TRBJ1-1,TRBV19,CASSVPQGNTEAFF,TGTGCCAGTAGTGTGCCCCAGGGGAACACTGAAGCTTTCTTT
-,-,TRBJ2-7,TRBV7-8,CASSGRGPSSAEQYF,TGTGCCAGCAGCGGCCGAGGGCCCAGTTCGGCCGAGCAGTACTTC
-,-,TRBJ1-1,TRBV2,CASSEALETAANTEAFF,TGTGCCAGCAGTGAAGCGCTAGAGACGGCAGCCAACACTGAAGCTTTCTTT
once,TRBD2,TRBJ2-5,TRBV11-2,CASSFGLAGTQETQYF,TGTGCCAGCAGCTTCGGCCTAGCGGGGACCCAAGAGACCCAGTACTTC
-,-,TRBJ2-7,TRBV7-2,CASSLWAGASYEQYF,TGTGCCAGCAGCTTATGGGCGGGGGCGTCCTACGAGCAGTACTTC
-,-,TRBJ2-7,TRBV5-6,CASSWQVTPPIYEQYF,TGTGCCAGCAGCTGGCAGGTCACCCCCCCAATTTACGAGCAGTACTTC
-,TRBD1,TRBJ2-3,TRBV27,CASSWTGDTDTQYF,TGTGCCAGCAGTTGGACAGGGGATACAGATACGCAGTATTTT
-,TRBD1,TRBJ2-7,TRBV6-5,CASSTTGGSYEQYF,TGTGCCAGCAGTACGACAGGGGGGAGCTACGAGCAGTACTTC
-,TRBD1,TRBJ1-1,TRBV6-1,CASSFTGGGTEAFF,TGTGCCAGCAGTTTTACAGGGGGAGGCACTGAAGCTTTCTTT
few,-,TRBJ2-2,TRBV16,CASSPSAGYTGELFF,TGTGCCAGCAGCCCCTCGGCAGGGTACACCGGGGAGCTGTTTTTT
-,-,TRBJ1-5,TRBV30,CAWRRSHGRESNQPQHF,TGTGCCTGGAGAAGAAGTCATGGGAGGGAGAGCAATCAGCCCCAGCATTTT
-,TRBD1,TRBJ2-1,TRBV11-2,CASSLAWGAPGQGATEQFF,TGTGCCAGCAGCTTAGCATGGGGTGCCCCGGGACAGGGGGCTACTGAGCAGTTCTTC
-,-,TRBJ1-2,TRBV5-1,CASSLAHGQPLWYGYTF,TGCGCCAGCAGCTTGGCCCACGGACAGCCACTTTGGTATGGCTACACCTTC
-,-,TRBJ1-1,TRBV19,CASTLRVNTEAFF,TGTGCCAGTACCCTGCGGGTGAACACTGAAGCTTTCTTT
-,-,TRBJ2-7,TRBV4-3,CASSQEDMGTYEQYF,TGCGCCAGCAGCCAAGAGGACATGGGGACCTACGAGCAGTACTTC
once,-,TRBJ1-2,TRBV27,CASSLSYGSANYGYTF,TGTGCCAGCAGTTTATCATACGGCAGCGCTAACTATGGCTACACCTTC
-,TRBD1,TRBJ1-1,TRBV7-9,CASSLSGGGSTEAFF,TGTGCCAGCAGCTTGTCAGGGGGCGGGAGCACTGAAGCTTTCTTT
-,-,TRBJ2-7,TRBV4-1,CASTRGHEQYF,TGCGCCAGCACCCGAGGCCACGAGCAGTACTTC
-,-,TRBJ2-3,TRBV4-1,CASSQDTTGGTTDTQYF,TGCGCCAGCAGCCAAGATACTACAGGCGGAACCACAGATACGCAGTATTTT
-,TRBD2,TRBJ2-1,TRBV19,CASSISLGLACCEQFF,TGTGCCAGTAGTATTTCTTTGGGACTAGCTTGTTGTGAGCAGTTCTTC
-,-,TRBJ1-5,TRBV6-5,CASSLLGTGNQPQHF,TGTGCCAGCAGTCTCCTCGGTACAGGCAATCAGCCCCAGCATTTT
-,-,TRBJ2-1,TRBV6-5,CASSRTKRNNEQFF,TGTGCCAGCAGCCGAACAAAACGAAACAATGAGCAGTTCTTC
-,TRBD1,TRBJ1-4,TRBV19,CASSLTGGIHEKLFF,TGTGCCAGTAGTTTGACAGGGGGCATACACGAAAAACTGTTTTTT
-,-,TRBJ2-7,TRBV6-5,CATLGGEQYF,TGTGCCACCCTCGGTGGCGAGCAGTACTTC
-,-,TRBJ2-7,TRBV4-2,CASSQDGGVKGDEQYF,TGTGCCAGCAGCCAAGACGGCGGGGTAAAGGGAGACGAGCAGTACTTC
-,-,TRBJ1-4,TRBV10-2,CASSLSLGHRNEKLFF,TGCGCCAGCAGTCTCTCCCTGGGACACAGGAATGAAAAACTGTTTTTT
-,TRBD1,TRBJ2-1,TRBV29-1,CSVGGTGGSYNEQFF,TGCAGCGTAGGGGGGACAGGGGGTTCCTACAATGAGCAGTTCTTC
once,-,TRBJ1-1,TRBV5-1,CASSVQKGGDKNTEAFF,TGCGCCAGCAGCGTGCAGAAAGGAGGCGATAAGAACACTGAAGCTTTCTTT
-,TRBD2,TRBJ2-5,TRBV5-1,CASSSPTSLETQYF,TGCGCCAGCAGCTCACCGACTAGCCTGGAGACCCAGTACTTC
-,-,TRBJ2-5,TRBV11-2,CASSLDRAGLEETQYF,TGTGCCAGCAGCTTAGATCGGGCAGGGCTGGAAGAGACCCAGTACTTC
once,-,TRBJ1-5,TRBV27,CASSLLASNQPQHF,TGTGCCAGCAGTTTATTGGCTAGCAATCAGCCCCAGCATTTT
few,-,TRBJ2-7,TRBV10-3,CAISRTATYEQYF,TGTGCCATCTCGCGGACAGCCACCTACGAGCAGTACTTC
-,-,TRBJ2-3,TRBV6-1,CAVGGLRGTDTQYF,TGTGCCGTTGGAGGGTTAAGGGGCACAGATACGCAGTATTTT
-,TRBD1,TRBJ1-6,TRBV5-6,CASSLGGGGSPLHF,TGTGCCAGCAGCTTGGGAGGGGGCGGATCACCCCTCCACTTT
-,-,TRBJ2-2,TRBV19,CASSIPGNTGELFF,TGTGCCAGTAGTATCCCAGGGAACACCGGGGAGCTGTTTTTT
once,-,TRBJ1-1,TRBV28,CASSPAANLNTEAFF,TGTGCCAGCAGTCCCGCTGCCAACTTGAACACTGAAGCTTTCTTT
-,TRBD1,TRBJ1-6,TRBV5-1,CASTIGTGYFPLHF,TGCGCCAGCACCATTGGGACAGGGTATTTCCCCCTCCACTTT
-,TRBD2,TRBJ2-7,TRBV5-5,CASSLGGTSATYEQYF,TGTGCCAGCAGCTTGGGCGGGACTAGCGCCACCTACGAGCAGTACTTC
-,-,TRBJ2-1,TRBV4-3,CASSQDTASSYNEQFF,TGCGCCAGCAGCCAAGATACCGCGAGCTCCTACAATGAGCAGTTCTTC
-,-,TRBJ2-7,TRBV11-1,CASSGVDPFSSSYEQYF,TGTGCCAGCAGCGGTGTTGACCCCTTTTCTAGCTCCTACGAGCAGTACTTC
-,-,TRBJ2-7,TRBV6-5,CASSFTGMGAYEQYF,TGTGCCAGCAGTTTTACAGGGATGGGAGCTTACGAGCAGTACTTC
-,-,TRBJ1-6,TRBV2,CASSAPTGPNNSPLHF,TGTGCCAGCAGTGCTCCCACAGGGCCCAATAATTCACCCCTCCACTTT
-,-,TRBJ2-5,TRBV5-6,CASSFMSETYQETQYF,TGTGCCAGCAGCTTCATGAGCGAAACGTACCAAGAGACCCAGTACTTC
-,-,TRBJ2-3,TRBV4-3,CASSPQHHTDTQYF,TGCGCCAGCAGCCCACAGCATCACACAGATACGCAGTATTTT
-,-,TRBJ1-2,TRBV9,CASSDIIRGAGFTGYTF,TGTGCCAGCAGCGACATCATACGGGGGGCAGGTTTCACTGGCTACACCTTC
-,TRBD2,TRBJ2-7,TRBV7-2,CASSISSLAGGLYEQYF,TGTGCCAGCAGCATTAGTAGTCTAGCGGGAGGTCTCTACGAGCAGTACTTC
-,-,TRBJ2-5,TRBV7-9,CASSLEGGARETQYF,TGTGCCAGCAGCTTAGAGGGGGGGGCTCGAGAGACCCAGTACTTC
-,-,TRBJ1-5,TRBV19,CASSMGSTGFQPQHF,TGTGCCAGTAGTATGGGTAGTACAGGGTTTCAGCCCCAGCATTTT
-,TRBD2,TRBJ2-1,TRBV5-6,CATLTSGYNEQFF,TGTGCCACCTTGACTAGCGGCTACAATGAGCAGTTCTTC
-,-,TRBJ2-1,TRBV30,CAWSVADYNEQFF,TGTGCCTGGAGTGTGGCGGACTACAATGAGCAGTTCTTC
-,-,TRBJ2-7,TRBV30,CASSIAGQGYEQYF,TGTGCCAGTAGTATAGCGGGACAGGGCTACGAGCAGTACTTC
-,-,TRBJ2-7,TRBV7-2,CASSLAIGREYEQYF,TGTGCCAGCAGCTTAGCGATAGGCCGGGAGTACGAGCAGTACTTC
-,TRBD1,TRBJ2-7,TRBV4-2,CASSQDRATNPDEQYF,TGTGCCAGCAGCCAGGACAGGGCAACGAACCCAGACGAGCAGTACTTC
-,TRBD1,TRBJ2-3,TRBV6-5,CASRWTGVDTQYF,TGTGCCAGCAGGTGGACAGGGGTAGATACGCAGTATTTT
once,TRBD2,TRBJ2-3,TRBV5-1,CASSWRGLAGGPDTQYF,TGCGCCAGCAGCTGGAGGGGACTAGCGGGGGGGCCAGATACGCAGTATTTT
-,TRBD1,TRBJ1-2,TRBV30,CASLPLTGSSTNYGYTF,TGTGCCTCTCTACCTTTGACAGGGTCCTCAACTAACTATGGCTACACCTTC